This T cell receptor beta chain was documented in a study of Ad26.COV2.S vaccination and SARS-CoV-2 variants. Background on the study: COV1001, an Ad26.COV2.S trial, supplied this vaccine-arm donor. The vaccine Ad26.COV2.S was put into the muscle once, or twice with 56 days between.

Measured with immunoSEQ multiplex PCR; TCRdb has only the in-frame clones, and not every one. The top ten clones hold about 1.5% of a sample with hundreds of thousands of clones, roughly 90% of them seen once. Germline V gene lookup returns CDR1 MNHEY and CDR2 SMNVEV (reference sequence). Trimming at V came to 3 bases and at J to 3 bases, leaving 8 bases not matched to a gene. CDR3 length: 16 amino acids. On this clone: What it binds is unknown.

Study-wide findings and caveats: The breadth of spike-specific CD8+ and CD4+ T cell responses after vaccination was reportedly substantial. Placebo recipients showed lower spike-specific TCR breadth than vaccinees.

Sample treatment: roughly 18 received Ad26.COV2.S at low or high dose, single or two shots; about 5 received placebo; per-sample allocation not given. Day 63 after the first injection of vaccine or placebo was the sampling time. Sample: peripheral blood, taken in a trial of Ad26.COV2.S vaccine versus placebo. The V and J genes are TRBV27 and TRBJ1-1, with 9 bases that match TRBD1. The sequence was collected from a person aged 18-65 years who received the Ad26.COV2.S COVID-19 vaccine or a placebo. Here the CDR3 DNA reads TGTGCCAGCAGTTTCCGGACAGGGGAAGTGTACACTGAAGCTTTCTTT. Encoded protein: CASSFRTGEVYTEAFF.